Listed below are T cell receptor beta chains from one sample, sequenced in a study of shared clonotypes between healthy human individuals. Repertoires were generated with immunoSEQ multiplex PCR, while TCRdb's copy carries only in-frame clones and drops some. The table has more than 850,000 clones, 70% to 80% seen once. The sample consisted of memory CD4+ T cells from PBMCs. These receptors were taken from a man aged 18 to 29 in good health. Some clones in this sample may be carry-over from other donors' samples. Both conserved end residues are trimmed from each CDR3. The D gene is left open where the match is weak.

>TRBJ2-1|.|12|TRBV4-2
ASSPTGHSFVQF
>TRBJ1-2|TRBD1|11|TRBV7-3
ASSQDRGHGYT
>TRBJ2-3|.|14|TRBV30
AWRGKDSSSTDTQY
>TRBJ1-3|.|14|TRBV5-6
ASSWSSYFSGNTIY
>TRBJ1-1|TRBD1|12|TRBV6-1
ASRTGGAGTEAF
>TRBJ2-2|TRBD2|18|TRBV4-2
ASSQGVYAAGGLNTGELF
>TRBJ1-2|.|12|TRBV19
ASSMPSENYGYT
>TRBJ1-2|.|12|TRBV4-2
ASSQGLGVYGYT
>TRBJ2-1|TRBD2|14|TRBV5-1
ASKSGRATGGNEQF
>TRBJ1-2|.|12|TRBV15
ATSRDQGLYGYT
>TRBJ2-7|TRBD2|14|TRBV18
ASSPKASGGPYEQY
>TRBJ2-3|TRBD2|13|TRBV5-1
ASSLVAGAGDTQY
>TRBJ2-1|.|12|TRBV15
ATSRDEAEYEQF
>TRBJ1-5|.|13|TRBV2
ASSDRAISNQPQH
>TRBJ2-5|.|12|TRBV29-1
SSWLGQPSGGQY
>TRBJ1-5|TRBD1|12|TRBV6-1
ASRLGTGEQPQH
>TRBJ2-1|.|13|TRBV9
ASSGFLEGLDEQF
>TRBJ1-2|TRBD1|14|TRBV30
AWSMSGGYFIYGYT
>TRBJ1-2|.|10|TRBV19
ASRQRDYGYT
>TRBJ2-7|.|12|TRBV11-2
ASSLRSNSYEQY
>TRBJ1-5|TRBD1|12|TRBV7-2
ASSPRGPGQPQH
>TRBJ2-1|TRBD2|15|TRBV5-1
ASSWGFTGRASNEQF
>TRBJ2-3|TRBD2|13|TRBV2
ASRMASGGTDTQY
>TRBJ2-7|TRBD1|11|TRBV19
ASKTAGGYEQY
>TRBJ1-2|.|11|TRBV28
ASKTPGFGGYT
>TRBJ2-3|TRBD2|13|TRBV30
AWSVLADSTDTQY
>TRBJ1-1|.|9|TRBV20-1
SAQMGTEAF
>TRBJ2-3|.|12|TRBV11-2
ASSFSGALNTQY
>TRBJ1-5|.|13|TRBV19
ASSTRANSNQPQH
>TRBJ2-7|TRBD1|12|TRBV11-1
ASSTPDRTGEQY
>TRBJ1-5|.|11|TRBV5-6
ASSRGGNQPQH
>TRBJ1-4|.|12|TRBV5-1
ASRPDTSNEKLF
>TRBJ1-5|.|17|TRBV7-9
ASSFAHRTGLYSNQPQH
>TRBJ2-1|.|13|TRBV7-3
ASSFERASYNEQF
>TRBJ2-7|TRBD2|13|TRBV5-1
ASSPRRAGALEQY
>TRBJ2-3|.|15|TRBV10-3
AISESSGRALSDTQY
>TRBJ1-1|.|10|TRBV2
ASTGRGTEAF
>TRBJ2-1|.|12|TRBV7-2
ASSLAVLNNEQF
>TRBJ2-1|TRBD2|14|TRBV7-8
ASRKDRGLATHEQF
>TRBJ2-1|TRBD2|19|TRBV27
ASSLRMKGLAGVGLGTEQF
>TRBJ2-6|.|16|TRBV4-1
ASSQRITTTGGANVLT
>TRBJ2-7|.|11|TRBV28
ASWDGSSYEQY
>TRBJ1-2|.|11|TRBV6-6
ASRAGGNYGYT
>TRBJ1-4|.|11|TRBV5-1
ASSRDVREKLF
>TRBJ2-3|.|14|TRBV7-2
ASSLAGIASTDTQY
>TRBJ2-2|TRBD1|12|TRBV2
ASRGQGAVGELF
>TRBJ2-5|TRBD2|13|TRBV19
ASSISPSGKETQY
>TRBJ1-2|TRBD1|12|TRBV27
ASSLYPGGSGYT
>TRBJ2-7|TRBD2|12|TRBV30
AWSGGRGSYEQY
>TRBJ2-5|.|12|TRBV11-2
ASSFSGGQETQY
>TRBJ1-2|.|15|TRBV4-2
ASSLTGGGDIFLGYT
>TRBJ2-1|TRBD2|13|TRBV2
ASSRSAGGSNEQF
>TRBJ1-4|.|14|TRBV27
ASRIQAGLPNEKLF
>TRBJ1-5|.|11|TRBV6-1
ASSEIGGQPQH
>TRBJ1-2|TRBD1|12|TRBV7-3
ASSKTGGVSGYT